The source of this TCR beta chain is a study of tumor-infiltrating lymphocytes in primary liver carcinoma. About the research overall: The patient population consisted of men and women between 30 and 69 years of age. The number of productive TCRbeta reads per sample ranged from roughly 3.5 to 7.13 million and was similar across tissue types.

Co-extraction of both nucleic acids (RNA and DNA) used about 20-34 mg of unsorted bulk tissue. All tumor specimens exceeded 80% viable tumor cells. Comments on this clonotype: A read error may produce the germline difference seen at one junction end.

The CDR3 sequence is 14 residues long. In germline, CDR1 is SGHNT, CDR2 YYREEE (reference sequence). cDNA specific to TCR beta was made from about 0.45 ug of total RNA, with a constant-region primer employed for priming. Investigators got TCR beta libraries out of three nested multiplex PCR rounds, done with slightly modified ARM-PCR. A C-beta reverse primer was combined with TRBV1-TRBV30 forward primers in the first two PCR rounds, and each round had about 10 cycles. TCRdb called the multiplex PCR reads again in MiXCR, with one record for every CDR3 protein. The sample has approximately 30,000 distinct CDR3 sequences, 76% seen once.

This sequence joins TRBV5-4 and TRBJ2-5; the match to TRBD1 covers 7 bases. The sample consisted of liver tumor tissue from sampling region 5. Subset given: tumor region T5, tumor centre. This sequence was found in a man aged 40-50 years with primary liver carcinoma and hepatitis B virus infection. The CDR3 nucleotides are TGTGTCTGCAGCCAACAGGGGCCGGAAGAGACTCAGTACTTC. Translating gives CVCSQQGPEETQYF. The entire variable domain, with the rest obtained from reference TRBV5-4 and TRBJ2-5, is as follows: ETGVTQSPTHLIKTRGQQVTLRCSSQSGHNTVSWYQQALGQGPQFIFQYYREEENGRGNFPPRFSGLQFPNYSSELNVNALELDDSALYLCVCSQQGPEETQYFGPGTRLLVL.